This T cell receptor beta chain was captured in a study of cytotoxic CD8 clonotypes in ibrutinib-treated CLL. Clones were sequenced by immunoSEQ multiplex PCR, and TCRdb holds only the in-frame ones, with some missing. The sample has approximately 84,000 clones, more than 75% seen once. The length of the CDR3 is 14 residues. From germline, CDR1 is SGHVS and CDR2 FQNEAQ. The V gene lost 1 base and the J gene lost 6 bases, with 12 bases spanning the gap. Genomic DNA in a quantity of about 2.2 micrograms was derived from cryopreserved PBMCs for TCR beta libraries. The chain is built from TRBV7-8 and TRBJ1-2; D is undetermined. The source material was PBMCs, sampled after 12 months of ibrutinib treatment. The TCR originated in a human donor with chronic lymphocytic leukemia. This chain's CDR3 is CASSLGSLVDGYTF. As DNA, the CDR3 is TGTGCCAGCAGCTTAGGCAGTCTGGTCGATGGCTACACCTTC.